Listed below are T cell receptor beta chains from one sample, sequenced in a study of blood T cell repertoires in COVID-19. Assay used: immunoSEQ multiplex PCR; TCRdb lists only in-frame clones, some missing. The sample contains around 190,000 clones, approximately 78% of which appear only once. Sequenced material: PBMCs or T cells enriched from blood (not recorded which). The receptors shown here come from a man aged 35-49 years who had recovered from COVID-19. Both conserved end residues are part of each CDR3. The D gene is left open where the match is weak. Clone size is given for some rows only: seen once, a few or many times, or a class if the clone is expanded.

D: .; V: TRBV12-1; J: TRBJ2-7; size: .; CDR3: CASSSGQGGGYEQYF; DNA: TGTGCCAGCAGTAGCGGACAGGGCGGAGGCTACGAGCAGTACTTC
D: TRBD2; V: TRBV9; J: TRBJ2-7; size: .; CDR3: CASSVEGRGALYEQYF; DNA: TGTGCCAGCAGCGTAGAGGGGCGGGGGGCCCTCTACGAGCAGTACTTC
D: .; V: TRBV7-6; J: TRBJ1-4; size: .; CDR3: CASSLGVGGLNEKLFF; DNA: TGTGCCAGCAGCTTAGGAGTGGGGGGGCTTAATGAAAAACTGTTTTTT
D: TRBD2; V: TRBV6-2/TRBV6-3; J: TRBJ2-6; size: .; CDR3: CASSGRTSGPKGGANVLTF; DNA: TGTGCCAGCAGTGGCCGGACTAGCGGGCCAAAGGGGGGGGCCAACGTCCTGACTTTC
D: TRBD1; V: TRBV7-9; J: TRBJ1-6; size: .; CDR3: CASSLETGPDSPLHF; DNA: TGTGCCAGCAGCCTAGAGACAGGGCCCGATTCACCCCTCCACTTT
D: TRBD1; V: TRBV5-1; J: TRBJ1-2; size: .; CDR3: CASSLAGTGETHSF; DNA: TGCGCCAGCAGCTTGGCGGGGACAGGGGAGACCCATTCCTTC
D: .; V: TRBV5-1; J: TRBJ2-1; size: .; CDR3: CASSSGSLDNEQFF; DNA: TGCGCCAGCAGTTCCGGGAGCCTTGACAATGAGCAGTTCTTC
D: TRBD1; V: TRBV5-1; J: TRBJ1-3; size: .; CDR3: CASSEGQTPSSGNTIYF; DNA: TGCGCCAGCAGCGAGGGACAGACCCCTAGCTCTGGAAACACCATATATTTT
D: .; V: TRBV7-3; J: TRBJ2-7; size: .; CDR3: CASAYEQYF; DNA: TGTGCCAGCGCGTACGAGCAGTACTTC
D: TRBD2; V: TRBV7-2; J: TRBJ2-7; size: .; CDR3: CASSRGSGGSYEQYF; DNA: TGTGCCAGCAGTAGGGGTAGCGGGGGTTCCTACGAGCAGTACTTC
D: .; V: TRBV4-1; J: TRBJ1-1; size: .; CDR3: CASSQGIGHQNTEAFF; DNA: TGCGCCAGCAGCCAAGGTATAGGACACCAGAACACTGAAGCTTTCTTT
D: .; V: TRBV3-1/TRBV3-2; J: TRBJ1-2; size: .; CDR3: CASSQDGTGHGYTF; DNA: TGTGCCAGCAGCCAAGATGGCACAGGGCACGGCTACACCTTC
D: .; V: TRBV19; J: TRBJ1-5; size: .; CDR3: CASSAQSKSEKPQHF; DNA: TGTGCCAGTAGTGCCCAATCCAAATCCGAGAAGCCCCAGCATTTT
D: TRBD1; V: TRBV18; J: TRBJ1-1; size: .; CDR3: CASYEGGGSTEAFF; DNA: TGTGCCAGCTACGAAGGAGGGGGCAGCACTGAAGCTTTCTTT
D: TRBD1; V: TRBV19; J: TRBJ2-1; size: once; CDR3: CASSPWGDRVGRRQFF; DNA: TGTGCCAGTAGTCCATGGGGGGACAGGGTAGGACGAAGGCAGTTCTTC
D: TRBD2; V: TRBV10-3; J: TRBJ2-7; size: .; CDR3: CAISEPLAGPPEQYF; DNA: TGTGCCATCAGTGAGCCCCTAGCGGGACCACCTGAGCAGTACTTC
D: TRBD1; V: TRBV10-1; J: TRBJ2-1; size: .; CDR3: CASSEGTVLGDEQFF; DNA: TGCGCCAGCAGTGAGGGGACAGTGTTGGGTGATGAGCAGTTCTTC
D: .; V: TRBV6-5; J: TRBJ1-2; size: .; CDR3: CASRLREGHGYTF; DNA: TGTGCCAGCAGACTCAGGGAAGGACATGGCTACACCTTC
D: .; V: TRBV19; J: TRBJ1-1; size: few; CDR3: CASSIGGRNTEAFF; DNA: TGTGCCAGTAGTATAGGAGGCAGGAACACTGAAGCTTTCTTT
D: .; V: TRBV7-3; J: TRBJ2-5; size: .; CDR3: CASSLRRGIQETQYF; DNA: TGTGCCAGCAGCTTACGAAGGGGAATACAAGAGACCCAGTACTTC
D: TRBD1; V: TRBV10-2; J: TRBJ1-3; size: .; CDR3: CASSDPTGPSGNTIYF; DNA: TGCGCCAGCAGTGACCCGACAGGGCCCTCTGGAAACACCATATATTTT
D: .; V: TRBV18; J: TRBJ2-3; size: .; CDR3: CASSEDNPYSTDTQYF; DNA: TGTGCCAGCTCCGAGGACAATCCATATAGCACAGATACGCAGTATTTT
D: .; V: TRBV18; J: TRBJ1-3; size: .; CDR3: CASSPGQGAYGNTIYF; DNA: TGTGCCAGCTCACCGGGGCAAGGGGCTTACGGAAACACCATATATTTT
D: TRBD1; V: TRBV6-5; J: TRBJ1-1; size: .; CDR3: CASSYSNRGTEAFF; DNA: TGTGCCAGCAGTTACAGCAACAGGGGGACTGAAGCTTTCTTT
D: .; V: TRBV5-1; J: TRBJ2-5; size: .; CDR3: CASSAVGRGQETQYF; DNA: TGCGCCAGCAGCGCCGTAGGGCGGGGACAAGAGACCCAGTACTTC
D: .; V: TRBV18; J: TRBJ2-2; size: .; CDR3: CASSPPSAGGRELFF; DNA: TGTGCCAGCTCACCACCGTCGGCCGGAGGCCGGGAGCTGTTTTTT
D: .; V: TRBV18; J: TRBJ1-1; size: .; CDR3: CASSPSSRNTEAFF; DNA: TGTGCCAGCTCACCAAGCTCTCGGAACACTGAAGCTTTCTTT
D: .; V: TRBV15; J: TRBJ1-2; size: .; CDR3: CATSNLGGRGYTF; DNA: TGTGCCACCAGCAATTTGGGAGGTCGGGGCTACACCTTC
D: TRBD2; V: TRBV5-1; J: TRBJ2-1; size: .; CDR3: CASSLATSGYNEQFF; DNA: TGCGCCAGCAGCTTGGCGACTAGCGGTTACAATGAGCAGTTCTTC
D: TRBD1; V: TRBV6-5; J: TRBJ1-2; size: .; CDR3: CASSWDRGSGYTF; DNA: TGTGCCAGCAGTTGGGACAGGGGATCTGGCTACACCTTC
D: .; V: TRBV7-8; J: TRBJ2-1; size: .; CDR3: CASSFSRGSYNEQFF; DNA: TGTGCCAGCAGCTTCTCTAGAGGCTCCTACAATGAGCAGTTCTTC
D: .; V: TRBV4-2; J: TRBJ1-3; size: once; CDR3: CASSNQGSSGNTIYF; DNA: TGTGCCAGCAGCAATCAGGGGAGTAGTGGAAACACCATATATTTT
D: .; V: TRBV5-1; J: TRBJ1-1; size: once; CDR3: CASSLGANTEAFF; DNA: TGCGCCAGCAGTTTGGGGGCCAACACTGAAGCTTTCTTT
D: TRBD1; V: TRBV5-1; J: TRBJ1-1; size: .; CDR3: CASSPRDRVTEAFF; DNA: TGCGCCAGCAGCCCCCGGGACAGGGTTACTGAAGCTTTCTTT
D: .; V: TRBV5-6; J: TRBJ1-3; size: .; CDR3: CASSLGEQGAGNTIYF; DNA: TGTGCCAGCAGCTTGGGGGAACAGGGCGCTGGAAACACCATATATTTT
D: TRBD2; V: TRBV18; J: TRBJ2-7; size: .; CDR3: CASSPGLAKQYF; DNA: TGTGCCAGCTCACCGGGACTAGCCAAGCAGTACTTC
D: .; V: TRBV30; J: TRBJ1-2; size: .; CDR3: CAWSSGDIYGYTF; DNA: TGTGCCTGGAGTTCAGGGGATATCTATGGCTACACCTTC
D: TRBD2; V: TRBV5-1; J: TRBJ2-5; size: .; CDR3: CASSLVPTSGGETQYF; DNA: TGCGCCAGCAGCTTGGTTCCGACTAGCGGGGGTGAGACCCAGTACTTC